One sample yielded the 18 T cell receptor beta chains listed below, sequenced in a study of T cell responses to AZD1222 COVID-19 vaccine. Repertoires were generated with immunoSEQ multiplex PCR, while TCRdb's copy carries only in-frame clones and drops some. The sample consists of tens of thousands of clones, 89% of them appearing once. Sequencing used peripheral blood, obtained 28 days after the second AZD1222 dose. The receptors were sampled from an adult who received the AZD1222 COVID-19 vaccine.

This clone was seen a single time. V is TRBV29-1 and J is TRBJ1-4; D is unresolved. Trimming shortened V by 6 bases and J by 4 bases, and 9 bases separated the two germline ends. The length of the CDR3 is 12 residues. Looked up from germline, CDR1 is SQVTM and CDR2 is ANQGSEA. CDR3 in DNA: TGCAGCGTCCTGATGGTTAATGAAAAACTGTTTTTT. This translates into CSVLMVNEKLFF.

The chain links TRBV11-1 to TRBJ2-1; 9 bases are shared with TRBD2. Germline CDR1 and CDR2: SGHAT and FQDESV (reference sequence). CDR3 size: 16 residues. V gave up 9 bases and J gave up 0 bases; unmatched junction bases: 9. As DNA, the CDR3 is TGTGCCAGTGGAAGCGGGGGGATGAGCTCCTACAATGAGCAGTTCTTC. This translates into CASGSGGMSSYNEQFF.

This clone appeared once. Written as DNA, the CDR3 is TGTGCCTGGATCTTGCGCGGAGGGGTGGAGACCCAGTACTTC. This codes for CAWILRGGVETQYF. The genes are TRBV30 and TRBJ2-5; D might be TRBD2 (6 bases). The CDR3 length is 14 residues. The germline V gene has CDR1 GTSNPN and CDR2 SVGIG (reference sequence). V lost 4 bases and J lost 5, with 17 bases in between.

The genes are TRBV5-6 and TRBJ2-2; D unresolved. V was cut by 2 bases and J by 5 bases, with 16 bases left in between. CDR1 is SGHDT, CDR2 YYEEEE, per germline. The CDR3 extends over 16 amino acids. The CDR3 protein is CASSFAPGSQTGELFF. The CDR3 DNA follows: TGTGCCAGCAGCTTTGCACCGGGCAGCCAGACCGGGGAGCTGTTTTTT.

To note about this clone: A read error may produce the germline difference seen at one junction end. The J gene is TRBJ2-1, the V gene TRBV27; the match to TRBD1 covers 7 bases. CDR3 size: 14 residues. CDR1 and CDR2 from the germline V gene are MNHEY and SMNVEV (reference sequence). DNA for the CDR3: TGTGCCAGCAGTCTATCGACAGGGTACGATGAGCAGTTCTTC. Translated: CASSLSTGYDEQFF.

V gene TRBV9 combines with J gene TRBJ2-7; D call uncertain. This CDR3 has 16 residues. V was clipped by 0 bases and J by 5 bases, with 18 bases between them. Germline CDR1 is SGDLS and CDR2 is YYNGEE. The CDR3, as DNA: TGTGCCAGCAGCGTAGGGTCCCCCTTCCCCCCCCACGAGCAGTACTTC. It encodes CASSVGSPFPPHEQYF.

The chain combines TRBV7-3 with TRBJ2-3; 9 nucleotides align to TRBD2. Germline values: CDR1 SGHTA, CDR2 FQGTGA. With V trimmed by 5 bases and J by 4 bases, 10 bases remained unmatched. The CDR3 is 16 residues long. The CDR3 sequence is CASSPTRRGGADTQYF. The CDR3 nucleotides read TGTGCCAGCAGCCCCACAAGGCGCGGGGGGGCAGATACGCAGTATTTT.

The chain recombines TRBV20-1 with TRBJ2-3, with 9 bases aligning to TRBD2. This CDR3 comprises 16 residues. Germline V lookup: CDR1 DFQATT, CDR2 SNEGSKA (reference sequence). Trimming took 6 bases from V and 2 from J; bases not matched to a gene: 12. Here the CDR3 DNA reads TGCAGTGCCAGTATAGCGGGGGCCCGACTCACAGATACGCAGTATTTT. It is translated as CSASIAGARLTDTQYF.

The chain employs TRBV3-1 (or the pseudogene TRBV3-2) and TRBJ2-7; D is uncertain. Germline CDR1 is LGHDT and CDR2 is YNNKEL (reference sequence). The ends were cut back, 4 bases at V and 0 bases at J, with 10 bases in the middle. This CDR3 contains 14 residues. The CDR3 region has the DNA TGTGCCAGCAGCCGGGGTTTCTCCTCCTACGAGCAGTACTTC. This codes for CASSRGFSSYEQYF.

V is TRBV2 and J is TRBJ1-5, with no clear D. V was shortened by 7 bases and J by 1 base, with 8 bases between the two germline ends. The germline V gene has CDR1 SNHLY and CDR2 FYNNEI. The CDR3 is 13 amino acids. The CDR3 bases are TGTGCCAGCACCTACGACAGCAATCAGCCCCAGCATTTT. It encodes CASTYDSNQPQHF.

The V and J genes are TRBV19 and TRBJ2-5; the D gene could be TRBD1 or TRBD2 (5 bases each). V was pared by 5 bases and J by 2 bases, with 12 bases between. CDR1 and CDR2 (germline): LNHDA, SQIVND (reference sequence). The CDR3 totals 14 residues. The CDR3 sequence is CASSLAGRQETQYF. The CDR3 DNA is TGTGCCAGTAGTTTGGCAGGGAGACAAGAGACCCAGTACTTC.

On this clone: Other DNA sequences within the sample encode an identical CDR3. The V and J genes are TRBV28 and TRBJ1-1; D may be TRBD1 (6 bases). In germline, CDR1 is MDHEN, CDR2 SYDVKM. The CDR3 runs to 12 residues. Trimming pared 8 bases from V and 5 bases from J, leaving 12 bases between. This CDR3 reads CASSSGATEAFF. CDR3 bases: TGTGCCAGCTCCTCGGGGGCTACTGAAGCTTTCTTT.

This chain uses TRBV10-3 with TRBJ2-1; D remains unclear. The CDR3 runs 12 residues. V was pared by 4 bases and J by 4 bases, with 5 bases between. Germline loops: CDR1 ENHRY, CDR2 SYGVKD. CDR3 protein: CAISATYNEQFF. CDR3 DNA sequence: TGTGCCATCAGTGCGACGTACAATGAGCAGTTCTTC.

The V gene is TRBV5-4, the J gene TRBJ2-2, with 9 nucleotides matching TRBD2. CDR3 size: 16 residues. The J segment lost 0 bases and the V segment lost 4 bases, leaving 4 bases of the junction unmatched. Germline CDR1 and CDR2: SGHNT and YYREEE (reference sequence). CDR3 nucleotide sequence: TGTGCCAGCAGCCAACTAGCGGGCACGAACACCGGGGAGCTGTTTTTT. Residues: CASSQLAGTNTGELFF. Supplemented by reference TRBV5-4 and TRBJ2-2, the full variable domain reads ETGVTQSPTHLIKTRGQQVTLRCSSQSGHNTVSWYQQALGQGPQFIFQYYREEENGRGNFPPRFSGLQFPNYSSELNVNALELDDSALYLCASSQLAGTNTGELFFGEGSRLTVL.

The rearrangement joins TRBV18 to TRBJ1-5; TRBD1 agrees at 10 bases. CDR1 is KGHSH, CDR2 LQKENI, per germline. This CDR3 region has 15 residues. Unmatched junction bases numbered 3, after V lost 3 bases and J lost 4 bases. In DNA, the CDR3 is TGTGCCAGCTCACCCTCGGGACAGGGGAATCAGCCCCAGCATTTT. This translates into CASSPSGQGNQPQHF.

The V call is TRBV7-9, the J call TRBJ2-6, with TRBD2 matching 7 bases. CDR3 length: 13 residues. V lost 11 bases to trimming and J lost 0 bases; unmatched junction nucleotides: 1. Germline values: CDR1 SEHNR, CDR2 FQNEAQ (reference sequence). CDR3 in amino acids: CAGGVSGANVLTF. CDR3 sequence (DNA): TGTGCCGGGGGGGTCTCTGGGGCCAACGTCCTGACTTTC.

The sample holds a few counts of this clone. The V and J genes are TRBV6-5 and TRBJ1-1, with a weak D call TRBD1 (5 bases). Germline V gene lookup returns CDR1 MNHEY and CDR2 SVGAGI. V dropped 6 bases and J dropped 7 bases, with 9 bases sitting between them. CDR3 length equals 11 residues. DNA for the CDR3: TGTGCCAGCAGACAGGTGGGTGAAGCTTTCTTT. Translated, it gives CASRQVGEAFF.

This clone occurred once. This sequence joins TRBV30 and TRBJ1-6; 8 nucleotides match TRBD1. Looked up from germline, CDR1 is GTSNPN and CDR2 is SVGIG (reference sequence). This CDR3 contains 13 residues. V shed 5 bases, J shed 6 bases, and the junction held 3 bases outside the gene matches. The CDR3 protein is CAWSTGGNSPLHF. The CDR3 nucleotides read TGTGCCTGGTCTACAGGGGGTAATTCACCCCTCCACTTT.